The rows below give T cell receptor beta chains drawn from one sample of a study of blood T cell repertoires in COVID-19. Sequencing used immunoSEQ multiplex PCR; TCRdb keeps in-frame clones, though not all of them. This table holds roughly 230,000 clones, about 86% found once. What was sequenced was PBMCs or T cells enriched from blood (not recorded which). These TCRs come from a man over 45 who had recovered from COVID-19. CDR3s include the opening cysteine and the closing phenylalanine or tryptophan. D genes are given only for firm matches. Clone size is given for some rows only: seen once, a few or many times, or a class if the clone is expanded.

j_call,d_call,cdr3_length,v_call,clone_size,cdr3_aa,cdr3_nt
TRBJ2-1,.,18,TRBV6-2/TRBV6-3,once,CASSARRGLGARSNEQFF,TGTGCCAGCAGTGCCAGGAGGGGTTTGGGAGCGAGGTCGAATGAGCAGTTCTTC
TRBJ1-2,TRBD1,13,TRBV12-3/TRBV12-4,.,CASSPDRGYGYTF,TGTGCCAGCAGTCCGGACAGGGGTTATGGCTACACCTTC
TRBJ2-1,TRBD2,16,TRBV6-1,.,CASSESAMGGGDEQFF,TGTGCCAGCAGTGAATCGGCTATGGGGGGAGGGGATGAGCAGTTCTTC
TRBJ2-7,TRBD1,16,TRBV5-1,.,CASSLVTGGTVDEQYF,TGCGCCAGCAGCTTGGTGACAGGGGGCACGGTCGACGAGCAGTACTTC
TRBJ2-5,.,16,TRBV30,.,CAWSVLWRMDQETQYF,TGTGCCTGGAGTGTACTTTGGAGGATGGATCAAGAGACCCAGTACTTC
TRBJ1-2,.,12,TRBV7-9,.,CASSLGQYGYTF,TGTGCCAGCAGCTTAGGGCAATATGGCTACACCTTC
TRBJ2-7,.,14,TRBV18,.,CASSPPSGDYEQYF,TGTGCCAGCTCACCACCCTCGGGGGACTACGAGCAGTACTTC
TRBJ2-7,.,13,TRBV5-1,.,CASSLGTSDEQYF,TGCGCCAGCAGCTTGGGAACGTCGGACGAGCAGTACTTC
TRBJ1-6,.,15,TRBV19,once,CASSIGDRSSPPLHF,TGTGCCAGTAGTATAGGCGACAGAAGTAGTCCACCCCTCCACTTT
TRBJ2-3,.,14,TRBV5-6,.,CASSLGGLTDTQYF,TGTGCCAGCAGCTTGGGGGGGCTGACAGATACGCAGTATTTT
TRBJ2-1,TRBD2,16,TRBV7-9,few,CASSRVAGLSYNEQFF,TGTGCCAGCAGTCGAGTAGCGGGCCTCTCCTACAATGAGCAGTTCTTC
TRBJ2-1,.,14,TRBV7-3,.,CASSSPTSFGEQFF,TGTGCCAGCAGCTCCCCTACTAGTTTCGGGGAGCAGTTCTTC
TRBJ1-3,.,15,TRBV5-1,.,CASSLGGSSGNTIYF,TGCGCCAGCAGCTTGGGTGGGAGCTCTGGAAACACCATATATTTT
TRBJ1-6,TRBD1,15,TRBV7-9,few,CASSSQTGGNSPLHF,TGTGCCAGCAGCTCCCAGACAGGGGGTAATTCACCCCTCCACTTT
TRBJ2-7,TRBD2,15,TRBV7-2,.,CASSPQASGRIEQYF,TGTGCCAGCAGTCCCCAGGCTAGCGGGAGAATCGAGCAGTACTTC
TRBJ1-4,TRBD1,14,TRBV20-1,.,CSASVRQGREKLFF,TGCAGTGCTAGTGTACGACAGGGACGTGAAAAACTGTTTTTT
TRBJ2-5,.,13,TRBV25-1,.,CASSEEGGETQYF,TGTGCCAGCAGTGAAGAGGGGGGGGAGACCCAGTACTTC
TRBJ1-1,TRBD1,14,TRBV7-6,.,CASSAGTGGTEAFF,TGTGCCAGCAGCGCAGGGACAGGGGGGACTGAAGCTTTCTTT
TRBJ2-7,.,14,TRBV5-4,.,CASSPGLVSYEQYF,TGTGCCAGCAGCCCGGGACTGGTTTCCTACGAGCAGTACTTC
TRBJ2-5,.,13,TRBV11-2,.,CASSLQGKETQYF,TGTGCCAGCAGCTTACAGGGAAAAGAGACCCAGTACTTC
TRBJ2-7,TRBD2,15,TRBV7-2,.,CASTELAGGPYEQYF,TGTGCCAGCACCGAACTAGCGGGAGGGCCTTACGAGCAGTACTTC
TRBJ1-5,.,14,TRBV28,.,CASSRSGDNQPQHF,TGTGCCAGCAGCCGATCAGGGGACAATCAGCCCCAGCATTTT
TRBJ2-2,TRBD2,19,TRBV6-2/TRBV6-3,.,CASSLTSGRRARDTGELFF,TGTGCCAGCAGTCTGACTAGCGGGAGGAGGGCGCGCGACACCGGGGAGCTGTTTTTT
TRBJ2-6,.,16,TRBV30,.,CAWSSNRVSGANVLTF,TGTGCCTGGAGTTCGAACAGGGTCTCTGGGGCCAACGTCCTGACTTTC
TRBJ2-4,.,15,TRBV5-1,.,CASSSGGNLENIQYF,TGCGCCAGCAGCTCTGGAGGGAATCTAGAAAACATTCAGTACTTC
TRBJ2-2,.,17,TRBV27,.,CASSLLPLQAGAGELFF,TGTGCCAGCAGTTTATTACCACTTCAGGCGGGCGCAGGGGAGCTGTTTTTT
TRBJ2-6,.,13,TRBV12-3/TRBV12-4,.,CASTLSGANVLTF,TGTGCCAGCACCCTCTCTGGGGCCAACGTCCTGACTTTC
TRBJ1-4,.,15,TRBV5-1,few,CASSGGSSDNEKLFF,TGCGCCAGCAGCGGGGGGAGCTCAGATAATGAAAAACTGTTTTTT
TRBJ1-2,.,15,TRBV18,.,CASSPRELINYGYTF,TGTGCCAGCTCACCACGCGAACTTATTAACTATGGCTACACCTTC
TRBJ1-5,.,16,TRBV24-1,few,CATSDPGGDADQPQHF,TGTGCCACCAGTGATCCTGGGGGGGACGCTGATCAGCCCCAGCATTTT
TRBJ2-1,TRBD2,17,TRBV3-1/TRBV3-2,.,CASSQDLRTSGANEQFF,TGTGCCAGCAGCCAAGACTTAAGGACTAGCGGGGCCAATGAGCAGTTCTTC
TRBJ2-7,.,14,TRBV3-1/TRBV3-2,.,CASSQDTWSYEQYF,TGTGCCAGCAGCCAAGACACCTGGAGCTACGAGCAGTACTTC
TRBJ2-3,.,13,TRBV6-4,.,CASSVSSTDTQYF,TGTGCCAGCAGTGTCTCCTCCACAGATACGCAGTATTTT
TRBJ1-1,.,12,TRBV11-2,.,CASSLLFSEAFF,TGTGCCAGCAGCCTTTTGTTTTCTGAAGCTTTCTTT
TRBJ1-6,TRBD1,15,TRBV10-2,.,CATCPGQAINSPLHF,TGCGCCACCTGCCCGGGACAGGCGATAAATTCACCCCTCCACTTT